This T cell receptor beta chain was sequenced in a study of beta chain features in type 1 diabetes. On the study more broadly: On cell yields, gender and age, patients and healthy donors were similar. Study-level points and caveats: HLA effects on TCRB rearrangement stayed unresolved here.

Turning to this clone: As yet, its antigen is unknown.

Germline lookup yields CDR1 GTSNPN and CDR2 SVGIG (reference sequence). V lost 2 bases to trimming and J lost 11 bases, with 18 bases between them. This CDR3 contains 13 residues. Reverse transcription of all isolated RNA meant that expressed TCRB transcripts were sequenced. Approximately 3.7 million reads per sample on average were obtained from naive, central memory and regulatory T cell samples. Libraries were prepared by immunoSEQ multiplex PCR; TCRdb keeps only in-frame clonotypes and omits some of them. The sample has a few hundred thousand clones, 25% to 35% seen once. What was sequenced was central memory CD4+ T cells from blood. This sequence joins TRBV30 and TRBJ1-1; D gene unclear. The TCR sequence derives from a man under 40 in good health. In DNA, the CDR3 is TGTGCCTGGAGTATAGAATTAGGTCGAGAGGCTTTCTTT. It translates to CAWSIELGREAFF. Full variable domain (outside the CDR3, taken from reference TRBV30 and TRBJ1-1): SQTIHQWPATLVQPVGSPLSLECTVEGTSNPNLYWYRQAAGRGLQLLFYSVGIGQISSEVPQNLSASRPQDRQFILSSKKLLLSDSGFYLCAWSIELGREAFFGQGTRLTVV.